Detailed here is one TCR beta chain. In the original workflow: Using reference gene primer amplification, nucleated cell counts were estimated. Profiling relied on immunoSEQ multiplex PCR, and the TCRdb table lists in-frame clones only, not all of them. V and J calls and clone size are copied from that table; D and trimming were computed from the DNA. Found here are approximately 150,000 clones, around 90% of them singletons; the top ten hold approximately 3.8%. The sample originates from a study of blood T cell repertoires in COVID-19. Study details: T cells, B-cell-depleted T cells, or PBMCs provided the cDNA or gDNA that served as material.

Participant-reported clinical history was the basis for cohort assignment. Before they entered the study, exposed participants had met a COVID-19 case within 2 weeks. V was pared by 6 bases and J by 8 bases, with 15 bases of the junction left unmatched. The germline gives CDR1 SNHLY, CDR2 FYNNEI. The CDR3 consists of 16 residues. The V call is TRBV2, the J call TRBJ2-2, with 7 bases lining up with TRBD1. What was sequenced was PBMCs or T cells enriched from blood (not recorded which). The origin of this receptor is a woman aged 40 to 49 who had been exposed to COVID-19. This chain's CDR3 is CASSRDRSGMGGELFF. The DNA for the CDR3 is TGTGCCAGCAGCCGGGACAGATCGGGTATGGGAGGGGAGCTGTTTTTT. Supplemented by reference TRBV2 and TRBJ2-2, the full variable domain reads EPEVTQTPSHQVTQMGQEVILRCVPISNHLYFYWYRQILGQKVEFLVSFYNNEISEKSEIFDDQFSVERPDGSNFTLKIRSTKLEDSAMYFCASSRDRSGMGGELFFGEGSRLTVL.